The T cell receptor beta chain described here comes from a study of response to subunit inactivated influenza vaccine. TCRdb analysed the RT-PCR reads with MiXCR anew, one entry per CDR3 protein. Of roughly 650,000 distinct CDR3 sequences listed, 15% to 17% are singletons. This CDR3 has 16 amino acids. CDR1 is SGHRS and CDR2 is YFSETQ in the germline V gene. The V and J ends lost 0 bases and 4 bases, in that order; junction bases with no gene match: 8. Concerning this clonotype: What it binds is unknown.

Findings and limits, study-wide: Authors suggested each seasonal influenza vaccination recruits few new T cells.

The chain is built from TRBV5-1 and TRBJ2-7, with 9 bases that match TRBD2. This TCR was sampled from a man aged 45-65 years who received an inactivated influenza vaccine. The sample here was PBMCs from blood, taken 11 to 12 days after vaccination. CDR3 amino acids: CASSLGVAGAAYEQYF. CDR3 nucleotides: TGCGCCAGCAGCTTGGGGGTAGCGGGAGCGGCTTACGAGCAGTACTTC.